The 22 T cell receptor beta chains presented below share a single source sample, sequenced in a study of beta chain features in type 1 diabetes. The isolated RNA, all of it, was reverse transcribed, so expressed TCRB transcripts were what got sequenced. This table comes from immunoSEQ multiplex PCR, and its TCRdb copy is limited to in-frame clones, with some not included. The sample shows some 150,000 clones, about 7% of them seen only once. Sample: central memory CD4+ T cells from blood. Receptors originate from a woman aged 25 to 39 in good health.

The chain joins TRBV28 to TRBJ1-2; TRBD1 is a possible D gene (6 bases). With 4 bases removed from V and 0 bases from J, the gap between germline ends came to 12 bases. Germline assignment: CDR1 MDHEN and CDR2 SYDVKM. There are 15 residues in the CDR3. This CDR3 reads CASSSRGGANYGYTF. The CDR3, as DNA: TGTGCCAGCAGTTCAAGGGGGGGGGCTAACTATGGCTACACCTTC.

This clone was seen a few times. CDR3 coding DNA: TGTGCCAGCAGTTTAAGACTCGGGAGTGAGCAGTTCTTC. This codes for CASSLRLGSEQFF. The genes are TRBV6-5 and TRBJ2-1; TRBD2 is a possible D gene (6 bases). Trimming left V 4 bases short and J 9 bases short, with 13 bases between. Germline lookup yields CDR1 MNHEY and CDR2 SVGAGI. The CDR3 consists of 13 residues.

As regards this clone: The junction departs from germline at one end; a sequencing error may be responsible. V gene TRBV28 combines with J gene TRBJ1-1; no reliable D call. The CDR3 is made up of 10 amino acids. Germline V CDR1 and CDR2: MDHEN, SYDVKM. In nucleotides, the CDR3 is TGTGCCAGCAGTTACACCGCATTGGTCTTT. Translation gives CASSYTALVF.

CDR3 sequence: CASSERGRNQPQHF. The CDR3 coding sequence is TGTGCCAGCAGTGAAAGGGGTCGCAATCAGCCCCAGCATTTT. The rearrangement uses TRBV2 and TRBJ1-5; D is possibly TRBD1 (5 bases). The CDR3 contains 14 residues. With 2 bases removed from V and 2 bases from J, the gap between germline ends came to 7 bases. Per germline, CDR1 SNHLY and CDR2 FYNNEI.

This sequence joins TRBV28 and TRBJ2-5, with D unresolved. CDR1 MDHEN and CDR2 SYDVKM come from the germline V gene. This CDR3 spans 16 amino acids. Deletions cut 5 bases from V and 1 base from J, with 17 bases between. The CDR3 DNA reads as TGTGCCAGCAGTCCAGACTTACGCTCGGCCCAAGAGACCCAGTACTTC. Translation gives CASSPDLRSAQETQYF.

This clone was recorded a few times. This chain joins TRBV28 and TRBJ2-7; 8 nucleotides align to TRBD1. Germline V gene sequence: CDR1 MDHEN, CDR2 SYDVKM. Trimming cost V 5 bases and J 5 bases; bases outside gene matches: 11. This CDR3 region has 15 residues. CDR3 in amino acids: CASSNPGTGGNEQYF. CDR3 bases: TGTGCCAGCAGTAATCCCGGGACAGGCGGGAACGAGCAGTACTTC. Drawing the rest from reference TRBV28 and TRBJ2-7, the complete variable domain is DVKVTQSSRYLVKRTGEKVFLECVQDMDHENMFWYRQDPGLGLRLIYFSYDVKMKEKGDIPEGYSVSREKKERFSLILESASTNQTSMYLCASSNPGTGGNEQYFGPGTRLTVT.

V and J are TRBV15 and TRBJ1-1; D possibly corresponds to TRBD1 (6 bases). The CDR3 covers 15 residues. Germline V gene lookup returns CDR1 LNHNV and CDR2 YYDKDF (reference sequence). V was trimmed by 0 bases and J by 3 bases, leaving 11 bases between them. CDR3 in DNA: TGTGCCACCAGCAGAGATCAGGGGTTCGACACTGAAGCTTTCTTT. Translation gives CATSRDQGFDTEAFF.

J is TRBJ2-1 and V is TRBV30; 8 bases fit TRBD1. In germline, CDR1 is GTSNPN, CDR2 SVGIG (reference sequence). The CDR3 covers 14 residues. V dropped 7 bases and J dropped 1; count of bases not matched to a gene: 6. The CDR3 DNA sequence: TGTGCCTATCAGGGGGCTAAGTCCTACAATGAGCAGTTCTTC. It specifies CAYQGAKSYNEQFF.

The chain carries TRBV19 and TRBJ2-7; 16 bases fit TRBD2. Unmatched junction bases numbered 5, after V lost 5 bases and J lost 7 bases. The CDR3 totals 15 residues. CDR1 and CDR2 (germline): LNHDA, SQIVND (reference sequence). The CDR3 DNA sequence: TGTGCCAGTAGTCCGGGACTAGCGGGAGGGGGTGAGCAGTACTTC. Amino acid sequence: CASSPGLAGGGEQYF.

The chain couples TRBV7-8 to TRBJ2-1, with TRBD1 matching over 12 bases. J gave up 7 bases and V 5 bases, and 6 bases lay outside the gene matches. Per germline, CDR1 SGHVS and CDR2 FQNEAQ. The CDR3 runs 15 residues. The CDR3 nucleotides read TGTGCCAGCAGCATCGGGACAGGGGGCATGAATGAGCAGTTCTTC. Translating gives CASSIGTGGMNEQFF.

This chain joins TRBV15 and TRBJ2-5, with D maybe TRBD2 (6 bases). Germline loops: CDR1 LNHNV, CDR2 YYDKDF (reference sequence). The germline V and J ends were trimmed by 5 bases and 4 bases, with 20 bases remaining between them. The CDR3 contains 16 residues. CDR3 sequence (DNA): TGTGCCACCAGCGGGGGGATGTTCGGGAGAGGAGAGACCCAGTACTTC. It is translated as CATSGGMFGRGETQYF.

This clone was seen a few times. The chain carries TRBV4-3 and TRBJ2-2; 10 bases match TRBD1. The CDR3 extends over 19 amino acids. Germline V gene sequence: CDR1 LGHNA, CDR2 YSLEER. The junction had 10 bases not matched to a gene; V was cut back by 0 bases and J by 3 bases. The CDR3 here is CASSQERTGGWGYTGELFF. In DNA form, the CDR3 reads TGCGCCAGCAGCCAAGAGAGGACAGGGGGGTGGGGGTACACCGGGGAGCTGTTTTTT.

This clone was recorded a few times. The chain uses TRBV7-2 and TRBJ2-1; weak D call: TRBD1 (6 bases). Trimming took off 5 bases at V and 10 bases at J, with 15 bases between the two ends. Germline V gene lookup returns CDR1 SGHTA and CDR2 FQGNSA. The CDR3 runs to 13 residues. CDR3 nucleotides: TGTGCCAGCAGCCCGGACAGAATCGGAGAGCAGTTCTTC. Residues: CASSPDRIGEQFF.

This clone has more than one count but fewer than ten. The chain uses TRBV11-2 and TRBJ2-2; a possible D gene is TRBD1 (6 bases). The germline gives CDR1 SGHAT, CDR2 FQNNGV. The CDR3 spans 16 residues. V was pared by 5 bases and J by 4 bases, with 17 bases between. CDR3 residues: CASSQRTDLSTGELFF. CDR3 bases: TGTGCCAGCAGCCAAAGGACAGATTTGAGCACCGGGGAGCTGTTTTTT. The entire variable domain, with the rest obtained from reference TRBV11-2 and TRBJ2-2, is as follows: EAGVAQSPRYKIIEKRQSVAFWCNPISGHATLYWYQQILGQGPKLLIQFQNNGVVDDSQLPKDRFSAERLKGVDSTLKIQPAKLEDSAVYLCASSQRTDLSTGELFFGEGSRLTVL.

The CDR3 region is CSVVASDNHHEQYF. The CDR3 coding sequence is TGCAGCGTTGTCGCTAGCGACAATCACCACGAGCAGTACTTC. This chain connects TRBV29-1 to TRBJ2-7; tentative D call: TRBD2 (6 bases). V was cut by 4 bases and J by 5 bases, with 18 bases left in between. CDR1 is SQVTM, CDR2 ANQGSEA, per germline. The CDR3 sequence is 14 residues long.

The chain combines TRBV19 with TRBJ2-1; 9 nucleotides match TRBD2. V shed 1 base and J 5 bases; nucleotides not matched to a gene: 3. The germline V gene encodes CDR1 LNHDA and CDR2 SQIVND (reference sequence). The CDR3 is made up of 15 amino acids. For the CDR3, the DNA is TGTGCCAGTAGTATAGTAGCGGGAGAAGACAATGAGCAGTTCTTC. This codes for CASSIVAGEDNEQFF.

This clone was seen only a few times. This rearrangement joins TRBV7-9 to TRBJ1-3; 9 bases map to TRBD1. The CDR3 is 15 residues long. Germline lookup yields CDR1 SEHNR and CDR2 FQNEAQ (reference sequence). V was pared by 4 bases and J by 4 bases, with 5 bases of the junction left unmatched. CDR3 in amino acids: CASSSTGGKGNTIYF. CDR3 DNA sequence: TGTGCCAGCAGCTCGACAGGGGGTAAAGGAAACACCATATATTTT.

This clone was detected only a few times. This chain links TRBV18 with TRBJ2-1, with 7 bases matching TRBD1. This CDR3 has 13 residues. CDR1 and CDR2 from the germline V gene are KGHSH and LQKENI. V was pared by 8 bases and J by 5 bases, with 6 bases of the junction left unmatched. DNA of the CDR3: TGTGCCAGCCAGGGGACAGCCCACAATGAGCAGTTCTTC. Translation gives CASQGTAHNEQFF.

This clone was found a few times. This rearrangement joins TRBV7-9 to TRBJ1-1; maybe TRBD1 (6 bases). The CDR3 is made up of 15 amino acids. Germline V CDR1 and CDR2: SEHNR, FQNEAQ (reference sequence). V dropped 5 bases and J dropped 0 bases, with 13 bases sitting between them. The CDR3 bases are TGTGCCAGCAGCCCGTCGACAGGCGTGAACACTGAAGCTTTCTTT. Amino acids: CASSPSTGVNTEAFF.

The chain uses TRBV7-9 and TRBJ1-2; D not certain. The CDR3 contains 15 residues. V lost 1 base and J lost 2, with 11 bases in between. In germline, CDR1 is SEHNR, CDR2 FQNEAQ (reference sequence). CDR3 sequence (DNA): TGTGCCAGCAGCTTAGAACGGCGGGGAAACTATGGCTACACCTTC. Protein product: CASSLERRGNYGYTF.

The rearrangement links TRBV25-1 to TRBJ1-6; no firm D call. V shed 3 bases and J shed 0 bases, with 9 bases lying between them. This CDR3 is 16 amino acids long. Germline CDR1 MGHDK, CDR2 SYGVNS. The CDR3 nucleotides read TGTGCCAGCAGTGATGGGCAGAGCTCCTATAATTCACCCCTCCACTTT. Amino acids: CASSDGQSSYNSPLHF.

J is TRBJ2-7 and V is TRBV29-1; tentative D call: TRBD1 (5 bases). Germline V gene data show CDR1 as SQVTM and CDR2 as ANQGSEA. Trimming removed 3 bases from V and 6 bases from J, with 12 bases in between. The CDR3 loop spans 12 amino acids. The DNA of the CDR3 is TGCAGCGTTGACCGATCAGGGTCCGAGCAGTACTTC. This sequence encodes CSVDRSGSEQYF.